This T cell receptor beta chain came from a study of cytomegalovirus exposure and HLA in healthy donors. General study points: Later work found most CMV-associated TCR beta chains apparently HLA-restricted.

The study ran its PCR with 60 Vbeta and 13 Jbeta primers. Some clones are missing from TCRdb's copy, which holds only in-frame ones; the method was immunoSEQ multiplex PCR. Of approximately 130,000 clones listed, 81% are singletons. Concerning this clone: Its antigen is unidentified. At one end the junction does not follow the germline gene, possibly because of a read error.

Germline V gives CDR1 MDHEN, CDR2 SYDVKM. The CDR3 runs 14 residues. This clonotype was sampled from a man aged 18 to 30 in good health and CMV-seronegative. Input material: PBMCs. The chain links TRBV28 to TRBJ2-1, with D possibly TRBD1 on 6 matching bases. CDR3 sequence (DNA): TGTGCCAGCAGTCTATGGACAGATTACAATGAGCAGTTCTTC. The encoded protein is CASSLWTDYNEQFF. The complete variable domain, with remaining parts taken from reference TRBV28 and TRBJ2-1, reads DVKVTQSSRYLVKRTGEKVFLECVQDMDHENMFWYRQDPGLGLRLIYFSYDVKMKEKGDIPEGYSVSREKKERFSLILESASTNQTSMYLCASSLWTDYNEQFFGPGTRLTVL.